This T cell receptor (beta chain) was recovered during a study of T cells expressing NK-cell markers. Study details: Of eight sequenced donors, seven were HCMV-seropositive and one HCMV-seronegative.

Reanalyzing the 5' RACE reads, TCRdb keeps one entry per CDR3 protein, without DNA. This listing includes a few hundred thousand distinct CDR3 sequences. The CDR3 has 15 amino acids. Germline V gene sequence: CDR1 DFQATT, CDR2 SNEGSKA (reference sequence). Sequencing was done on a sample of blood T cells: a sorted CD56 or NKG2C T cell subset, CD4+ or CD8+ T cells, or bulk PBMC T cells (not recorded which). The chain recombines TRBV20-1 with TRBJ2-1; TCRdb proposes TRBD1, but this gene call is untestable without DNA. The source of this sequence is a young man in good health. CDR3 sequence reads: CSAVRGLVVYNEQFF.